One sample yielded the 32 T cell receptor beta chains listed below, sequenced in a study of blood T cell repertoires in COVID-19 (dated by TCRdb to about 2020). The library relied on the immunoSEQ multiplex PCR assay. In TCRdb, the immuneACCESS table is reduced to in-frame sequences with V and J assigned. These tables do not hold every clone; where another copy was compared, an unresolved V gene accounts for under half, and the others remain unexplained. The sample table holds 490,000 or so clones, of which roughly nine tenths were seen once. 6.5% to 8.5% of the sample is held by the ten biggest clonotypes. Sequencing was carried out using PBMCs or T cells enriched from blood (not recorded which). The origin of the receptors is a woman in her sixties who had recovered from COVID-19.

Here the CDR3 reads CSADARATEAFF. The CDR3, as DNA: TGCAGCGCCGACGCCAGGGCCACTGAAGCTTTCTTT. The chain recombines TRBV29-1 with TRBJ1-1, with TRBD1 as a possible D gene (5 bases). V was clipped by 7 bases and J by 4 bases, with 13 bases between them. Germline assignment: CDR1 SQVTM and CDR2 ANQGSEA. The CDR3 is 12 amino acids.

V is TRBV9 and J is TRBJ1-1; TRBD1 is a possible D gene (6 bases). The germline gives CDR1 SGDLS, CDR2 YYNGEE. The V end was cut by 0 bases, the J end by 1 base, with 7 bases between. The CDR3 is 14 residues long. The DNA of the CDR3 is TGTGCCAGCAGCGTAGGGGACACGAACACTGAAGCTTTCTTT. It codes for CASSVGDTNTEAFF.

CDR3 sequence: CASSQGNNQPQHF. CDR3 bases: TGCGCCAGCAGCCAGGGAAACAATCAGCCCCAGCATTTT. The genes are TRBV5-1 and TRBJ1-5; TRBD1 is a possible D gene (5 bases). V lost 4 bases and J lost 3, with 8 bases in between. Germline lookup yields CDR1 SGHRS and CDR2 YFSETQ. The CDR3 is 13 residues long.

Here the CDR3 reads CASSQSEIYGYTF. The DNA for the CDR3 is TGTGCCAGCAGCCAGTCGGAGATCTATGGCTACACCTTC. This chain joins TRBV3-1 (or the pseudogene TRBV3-2) and TRBJ1-2; D unresolved. Looked up from germline, CDR1 is LGHDT and CDR2 is YNNKEL (reference sequence). Trimming stripped 3 bases from V and 4 bases from J, with 9 bases between. CDR3 size: 13 residues.

The CDR3 DNA follows: TGCGCCAGCAGCCCGGACAGGAGGTGGACTGAAGCTTTCTTT. Residues: CASSPDRRWTEAFF. The chain uses TRBV5-1 and TRBJ1-1; 7 bases align to TRBD1. Germline CDR1 reads SGHRS; CDR2 reads YFSETQ. V lost 4 bases and J lost 5; bases outside the gene matches: 8. This CDR3 has 14 amino acids.

This chain links TRBV6-1 with TRBJ2-3; D not certain. Germline V gives CDR1 MNHNS, CDR2 SASEGT. This CDR3 spans 15 amino acids. Trimming took off 2 bases at V and 1 base at J, with 10 bases between the two ends. CDR3 amino acids: CASSEQRLGTDTQYF. CDR3 sequence (DNA): TGTGCCAGCAGTGAACAAAGACTTGGCACAGATACGCAGTATTTT.

A few counts support this clone. This chain joins TRBV10-3 and TRBJ1-6; 9 nucleotides align to TRBD1. The trim removed 6 bases at V and 6 bases at J, leaving 3 bases unmatched. The CDR3 runs 14 residues. The germline gives CDR1 ENHRY, CDR2 SYGVKD. DNA of the CDR3: TGTGCCATCAGGGGACAGGGTACTAATTCACCCCTCCACTTT. Protein sequence: CAIRGQGTNSPLHF.

This clone was observed once. The V call is TRBV19, the J call TRBJ2-2; TRBD1 aligns across 10 bases. The germline V gene has CDR1 LNHDA and CDR2 SQIVND (reference sequence). There are 17 residues in the CDR3. J was trimmed by 4 bases and V by 3 bases; bases with no gene match: 8. As DNA, the CDR3 is TGTGCCAGTAGTATGCTCCGGACAGGGGGGAGCACCGGGGAGCTGTTTTTT. Translated, it gives CASSMLRTGGSTGELFF.

This clone has only one observation. The sample contains more than one DNA sequence encoding this CDR3. The chain is built from TRBV6-5 and TRBJ1-4; no clear D gene. Germline CDR1 and CDR2: MNHEY and SVGAGI. The CDR3 consists of 14 residues. Deletions cut 5 bases from V and 1 base from J, with 8 bases between. CDR3 nucleotide sequence: TGTGCCAGCAGTCGAGGAGGAACTAATGAAAAACTGTTTTTT. Translated, it gives CASSRGGTNEKLFF.

This chain joins TRBV2 and TRBJ2-1, with D perhaps matching TRBD1 (5 bases). Germline assignment: CDR1 SNHLY and CDR2 FYNNEI. CDR3 length equals 12 residues. The V end was cut by 6 bases, the J end by 5 bases, with 8 bases between. Here the CDR3 reads CASSDSNNEQFF. The CDR3 DNA follows: TGTGCCAGCAGCGACAGCAACAATGAGCAGTTCTTC.

This sequence joins TRBV4-2 and TRBJ1-4; D possibly corresponds to TRBD1 (5 bases). Trimming took 4 bases from V and 8 from J, leaving 14 bases between them. This CDR3 comprises 14 residues. The germline V gene encodes CDR1 LGHNA and CDR2 YNFKEQ. The CDR3 spells CASSRKGAGEKLFF. CDR3 bases: TGTGCCAGCAGCCGGAAAGGGGCAGGGGAAAAACTGTTTTTT.

V usage is TRBV7-9 and J usage is TRBJ2-1, with 8 bases that match TRBD2. The ends lost 5 bases at V and 6 bases at J; junction bases unmatched: 9. This CDR3 has 15 residues. In germline, CDR1 is SEHNR, CDR2 FQNEAQ (reference sequence). Here the CDR3 DNA reads TGTGCCAGCAGCCTCAGCGGGGGCCTCCTCAATGAGCAGTTCTTC. It yields the protein CASSLSGGLLNEQFF.

V and J are TRBV7-2 and TRBJ2-7; TRBD2 matches 11 bases. V shed 5 bases, J shed 7 bases, and the junction held 7 bases outside the gene matches. This CDR3 region has 14 residues. Germline V gene sequence: CDR1 SGHTA, CDR2 FQGNSA. CDR3 loop: CASSALAGGGEQYV. The CDR3 DNA follows: TGTGCCAGCAGCGCCCTAGCGGGGGGTGGTGAGCAGTACGTC.

DNA for the CDR3: TGTGCCAGCAGTTCCGCCGGCGGGTTCGGCGAGCAGTACGTC. Protein product: CASSSAGGFGEQYV. The chain combines TRBV6-2 or TRBV6-3 with TRBJ2-7, with D perhaps TRBD2 (5 bases). The CDR3 is 14 residues long. Looked up from germline, CDR1 is MNHEY and CDR2 is SVGEGT. V gave up 4 bases and J gave up 6 bases, with 16 bases separating them.

V usage is TRBV5-1 and J usage is TRBJ1-4, with D possibly matching TRBD1 (5 bases). The V gene lost 4 bases and the J gene lost 7 bases, with 14 bases spanning the gap. The germline V gene has CDR1 SGHRS and CDR2 YFSETQ. The CDR3 has 14 amino acids. The CDR3 nucleotides read TGCGCCAGCAGCGAGTGGGGGGAAAGTGAAAAACTGTTTTTT. It specifies CASSEWGESEKLFF.

This clone was seen a few times. The chain uses TRBV2 and TRBJ2-7; perhaps TRBD1 as D (6 bases). The CDR3 is made up of 18 amino acids. Germline values: CDR1 SNHLY, CDR2 FYNNEI. Trimming cost V 1 base and J 1 base, with 20 bases left between them. This CDR3 reads CASSEGVGFRTASYEQYV. The CDR3 region has the DNA TGTGCCAGCAGTGAAGGAGTCGGATTCAGGACAGCTTCCTACGAGCAGTACGTC.

The chain employs TRBV5-1 and TRBJ1-2; D perhaps matches TRBD1 (5 bases). Trimming pared 0 bases from V and 2 bases from J, leaving 8 bases between. The CDR3 is 14 residues long. Germline V lookup: CDR1 SGHRS, CDR2 YFSETQ. CDR3 nucleotide sequence: TGCGCCAGCAGCTTGGCGGGACTCAACTATGGCTACACCTTC. The encoded protein is CASSLAGLNYGYTF.

The chain links TRBV3-1 (or the pseudogene TRBV3-2) to TRBJ2-7; 9 positions match TRBD1. The V segment lost 0 bases and the J segment 4 bases; nucleotides outside the gene matches: 4. The CDR3 extends over 15 amino acids. The germline V gene encodes CDR1 LGHDT and CDR2 YNNKEL (reference sequence). The CDR3 protein is CASSQEGTGLYEQYF. The CDR3 nucleotides read TGTGCCAGCAGCCAAGAAGGGACAGGGCTATACGAGCAGTACTTC.

The chain couples TRBV25-1 to TRBJ2-2; D may be TRBD1 (6 bases). Per germline, CDR1 MGHDK and CDR2 SYGVNS. This CDR3 has 12 residues. Trimming took 3 bases from V and 9 from J, leaving 8 bases between them. CDR3 coding DNA: TGTGCCAGCAGTGAGGGGACATGGGAGCTGTTTTTT. Translating gives CASSEGTWELFF. Full variable domain (outside the CDR3, taken from reference TRBV25-1 and TRBJ2-2): EADIYQTPRYLVIGTGKKITLECSQTMGHDKMYWYQQDPGMELHLIHYSYGVNSTEKGDLSSESTVSRIRTEHFPLTLESARPSHTSQYLCASSEGTWELFFGEGSRLTVL.

The chain links TRBV19 to TRBJ1-4; tentative D call: TRBD1 (6 bases). CDR1 LNHDA and CDR2 SQIVND come from the germline V gene (reference sequence). The CDR3 spans 17 residues. V was cut by 3 bases and J by 2 bases, with 16 bases left in between. The CDR3 spells CASSMPRQVSTNEKLFF. DNA for the CDR3: TGTGCCAGTAGTATGCCGAGACAGGTATCGACTAATGAAAAACTGTTTTTT.

This chain joins TRBV5-1 and TRBJ1-1, with 10 bases identical to TRBD1. The junction had 4 bases not matched to a gene; V was cut back by 4 bases and J by 4 bases. The V gene's germline CDR1 is SGHRS and CDR2 YFSETQ. This CDR3 comprises 14 residues. The DNA for the CDR3 is TGCGCCAGCAGCCAGGGACAGGGGATCACTGAAGCTTTCTTT. Translating gives CASSQGQGITEAFF.

The chain uses TRBV7-2 and TRBJ1-5; D is unresolved. The CDR3 totals 14 residues. Germline CDR1 reads SGHTA; CDR2 reads FQGNSA. Trimming stripped 4 bases from V and 3 bases from J, with 10 bases between. The CDR3 is CASSSGGFNQPQHF. DNA for the CDR3: TGTGCCAGCAGCTCGGGAGGCTTCAATCAGCCCCAGCATTTT.

This clone came up a few times. The chain recombines TRBV12-3 or TRBV12-4 with TRBJ1-2; possibly TRBD1 for D (6 bases). Trimming stripped 8 bases from V and 8 bases from J, with 12 bases between. This CDR3 contains 11 residues. The CDR3 sequence is CASGTRGGYTF. The CDR3 DNA reads TGTGCCAGCGGCACGAGGGGGGGCTACACCTTC.

The chain employs TRBV19 and TRBJ1-5; 8 nucleotides line up with TRBD1. Germline values: CDR1 LNHDA, CDR2 SQIVND (reference sequence). The CDR3 spans 15 residues. The ends lost 5 bases at V and 2 bases at J; junction bases unmatched: 5. The CDR3 loop reads CASSGQGWGNQPQHF. The CDR3 nucleotides read TGTGCCAGTAGTGGACAGGGCTGGGGCAATCAGCCCCAGCATTTT.

Only one count was recorded for this clone. The rearrangement uses TRBV5-1 and TRBJ1-2; no clear D. V lost 4 bases and J lost 8, with 15 bases in between. Germline CDR1 is SGHRS and CDR2 is YFSETQ. The CDR3 runs to 13 residues. DNA of the CDR3: TGCGCCAGCAGCATCGGCCCGGGGAAGGGCTACACCTTC. Amino acid sequence: CASSIGPGKGYTF.

J is TRBJ2-1 and V is TRBV3-1 (or the pseudogene TRBV3-2); TRBD2 agrees at 11 bases. This CDR3 comprises 17 residues. Germline V gives CDR1 LGHDT, CDR2 YNNKEL (reference sequence). V was clipped by 1 base and J by 7 bases; unmatched bases: 9. CDR3 sequence (DNA): TGTGCCAGCAGCCAAGCTGGAGTAGCGGGGGGGAAGAATGAGCAGTTCTTC. It specifies CASSQAGVAGGKNEQFF.

The chain links TRBV12-3 or TRBV12-4 to TRBJ1-1, with no clear D. The CDR3 has 12 residues. The V gene lost 2 bases and the J gene lost 11 bases, with 12 bases spanning the gap. The CDR3 DNA is TGTGCCAGCAGTTTACGAGGGCGTGGGGCTTTCTTT. Residues: CASSLRGRGAFF.

CDR3 coding DNA: TGTGCCAGCCGGGTCAAGTATAGGGGTCAGCCCCAGCATTTT. Protein product: CASRVKYRGQPQHF. The chain carries TRBV27 and TRBJ1-5; possibly TRBD1 for D (5 bases). Trimming took 8 bases from V and 6 from J, leaving 17 bases between them. The CDR3 has 14 amino acids. Per the germline V gene, CDR1 is MNHEY and CDR2 is SMNVEV (reference sequence).

The chain has TRBV6-5 and TRBJ2-7; D is possibly TRBD2 (6 bases). CDR1 and CDR2 from the germline V gene are MNHEY and SVGAGI. The CDR3 runs to 14 residues. V was trimmed by 5 bases and J by 4 bases, leaving 15 bases between them. The DNA of the CDR3 is TGTGCCAGCAGTCGAGTCCGGGACTCTTACGAGCAGTACGTC. Translation: CASSRVRDSYEQYV.

The chain couples TRBV10-2 to TRBJ2-5; 15 nucleotides agree with TRBD2. The CDR3 totals 19 residues. Germline loops: CDR1 WSHSY, CDR2 SAAADI. The V and J ends lost 10 bases and 1 base, in that order; junction bases with no gene match: 16. The chain's CDR3 is CAISPGLAGGPGSQETQYF. The CDR3 nucleotides read TGCGCCATCAGCCCCGGACTAGCGGGGGGGCCCGGTTCCCAAGAGACCCAGTACTTC.

This clone was seen a handful of times. V is TRBV28 and J is TRBJ1-2, with 11 bases aligning to TRBD1. The V segment lost 4 bases and the J segment 4 bases; nucleotides outside the gene matches: 5. Per germline, CDR1 MDHEN and CDR2 SYDVKM. The CDR3 contains 15 residues. The CDR3 loop is CASSSGQGALYGYTF. Written as DNA, the CDR3 is TGTGCCAGCAGTTCCGGACAGGGGGCTCTCTATGGCTACACCTTC.

The chain carries TRBV2 and TRBJ2-7; D possibly corresponds to TRBD1 (5 bases). V was cut by 2 bases and J by 7 bases, with 9 bases left in between. This CDR3 is built from 12 residues. The germline CDR1 and CDR2 sequences are SNHLY and FYNNEI. CDR3 protein: CASSEQGREQYV. The CDR3 DNA reads TGTGCCAGCAGTGAACAGGGTAGGGAGCAGTACGTC.